One sample yielded the 32 T cell receptor beta chains listed below, sequenced in a study of blood T cells in healthy people across ages. Using a J-beta primer mix together with a sample-barcoded 5' primer, a second PCR was run for about 7 to 12 cycles. TCRdb fed the 5' RACE reads into MiXCR, producing one record per CDR3 protein. The table records 750,000 to 850,000 distinct CDR3 sequences, 25% of them present only once. These data were likewise used in another study, on T cells of mothers and their children.

The specimen was blood. These receptor sequences come from a boy aged 10-17 years in good health.

This clonotype showed up just a few times. The chain has TRBV5-1 and TRBJ2-7, with 10 bases that match TRBD1. From germline, CDR1 is SGHRS and CDR2 YFSETQ. Germline trimming cut 4 bases from V and 2 bases from J; bases unmatched to any gene: 6. The CDR3 spans 15 residues. CDR3 loop: CASSLGTGETYEQYF. The CDR3 DNA reads as TGCGCCAGCAGCCTCGGGACAGGGGAAACCTACGAGCAGTACTTC. The entire variable domain, with the rest obtained from reference TRBV5-1 and TRBJ2-7, is as follows: KAGVTQTPRYLIKTRGQQVTLSCSPISGHRSVSWYQQTPGQGLQFLFEYFSETQRNKGNFPGRFSGRQFSNSRSEMNVSTLELGDSALYLCASSLGTGETYEQYFGPGTRLTVT.

The CDR3 is CASSTWTGEGETQYF. The CDR3 DNA reads TGCGCCAGCAGCACCTGGACAGGGGAGGGAGAGACCCAGTACTTC. This chain uses TRBV5-1 with TRBJ2-1, with 9 bases fitting TRBD1. The assigned J gene may be wrong: the sequence end matches TRBJ2-5 better. The length of the CDR3 is 15 residues. CDR1 and CDR2 from the germline V gene are SGHRS and YFSETQ.

The rearrangement joins TRBV29-1 to TRBJ2-5, with D unresolved. Germline CDR1 is SQVTM and CDR2 is ANQGSEA. Trimming cost V 6 bases and J 5 bases, with 7 bases left between them. The CDR3 contains 10 residues. CDR3 DNA: TGCAGCGTAGCAGTGGAGACCCAGTACTTC. Translating it yields CSVAVETQYF.

Only a few counts were recorded for this clonotype. V gene TRBV9 combines with J gene TRBJ1-1; 8 nucleotides agree with TRBD1. Germline V gene lookup returns CDR1 SGDLS and CDR2 YYNGEE. Germline trimming cut 0 bases from V and 5 bases from J; bases unmatched to any gene: 12. CDR3 size: 17 residues. The CDR3 region is CASSVGVQGRGRTEAFF. Here the CDR3 DNA reads TGTGCCAGCAGCGTAGGCGTTCAGGGCAGGGGGCGAACTGAAGCTTTCTTT.

In this sample, this clonotype turned up a few times. At one end, the junction sequence differs from germline, possibly due to a read error. The rearrangement joins TRBV28 to TRBJ1-2; no firm D call. This CDR3 has 14 amino acids. From germline, CDR1 is MDHEN and CDR2 SYDVKM. The DNA for the CDR3 is TGTGCCAGCACTTTACAGCCCTCGAACTATGGCTACACCTTC. It codes for CASTLQPSNYGYTF.

J is TRBJ2-1 and V is TRBV7-2; D perhaps matches TRBD1 (5 bases). Trimming took off 2 bases at V and 5 bases at J, with 19 bases between the two ends. CDR1 is SGHTA and CDR2 is FQGNSA in the germline V gene. The CDR3 spans 17 residues. The CDR3 is CASSLSTTVRLNNEQFF. The CDR3 coding sequence is TGTGCCAGCAGCTTATCGACGACAGTTCGGTTAAACAATGAGCAGTTCTTC.

This clonotype was counted a few times. The rearrangement joins TRBV4-3 to TRBJ1-6, with D possibly TRBD1 on 5 matching bases. The CDR3 is made up of 13 amino acids. V was pared by 2 bases and J by 10 bases, with 9 bases between. CDR1 is LGHNA and CDR2 is YSLEER in the germline V gene. The CDR3 nucleotides are TGCGCCAGCAGCCAACTCGGGGACTCACCCCTCCACTTT. This translates into CASSQLGDSPLHF.

This clonotype was seen a few times. V and J are TRBV27 and TRBJ2-1; no clear D gene. The germline V and J ends were trimmed by 6 bases and 4 bases, with 13 bases remaining between them. The CDR3 extends over 14 amino acids. Germline V gives CDR1 MNHEY, CDR2 SMNVEV (reference sequence). The CDR3 bases are TGTGCCAGCAGCTTGACCATTCAATACAATGAGCAGTTCTTC. This encodes CASSLTIQYNEQFF.

As regards this clonotype: An end of the junction differs from the germline gene, which may be a read error. The chain employs TRBV12-3 or TRBV12-4 and TRBJ2-3; D gene uncertain. CDR3 length: 12 amino acids. The CDR3 region is CASSLLSDAQYF. CDR3 DNA: TGTGCCAGCAGTTTGCTCTCAGATGCGCAGTATTTT.

This chain links TRBV28 with TRBJ1-2; TRBD1 matches 8 bases. Germline values: CDR1 MDHEN, CDR2 SYDVKM. The CDR3 totals 16 residues. J was trimmed by 0 bases and V by 8 bases; bases with no gene match: 11. This CDR3 is CASPPVRDRPNYGYTF. CDR3 bases: TGTGCCAGCCCTCCTGTGCGGGACAGGCCTAACTATGGCTACACCTTC.

This clonotype was observed many times. The chain is built from TRBV7-2 and TRBJ2-1, with 8 bases fitting TRBD1. Germline V gene lookup returns CDR1 SGHTA and CDR2 FQGNSA. Losses at the gene ends were 8 bases for V and 8 bases for J; bases not matched to a gene: 5. This CDR3 region has 12 residues. Here the CDR3 reads CASSWTGYEQFF. The DNA for the CDR3 is TGTGCCAGCTCCTGGACAGGGTATGAGCAGTTCTTC.

The rearrangement links TRBV7-9 to TRBJ1-1; 7 bases map to TRBD1. Germline-derived CDR1 and CDR2 are SEHNR and FQNEAQ (reference sequence). The CDR3 length is 14 residues. V trimming: 2 bases; J trimming: 4 bases; junction bases outside the gene matches: 4. The CDR3 protein is CASSLLQGPTEAFF. The CDR3 nucleotides read TGTGCCAGCAGCTTATTACAGGGGCCCACTGAAGCTTTCTTT.

The rearrangement links TRBV28 to TRBJ1-4; perhaps TRBD1 as D (5 bases). CDR1 and CDR2 (germline): MDHEN, SYDVKM. The CDR3 has 15 residues. V gave up 4 bases and J gave up 2 bases, with 11 bases separating them. The CDR3 spells CASSSSGSTNEKLFF. CDR3 nucleotide sequence: TGTGCCAGCAGTTCTTCAGGGAGTACTAATGAAAAACTGTTTTTT.

Here the CDR3 reads CASSSESYNEQFF. For the CDR3, the DNA is TGTGCCAGCAGCTCTGAGTCCTACAATGAGCAGTTCTTC. This chain joins TRBV7-6 and TRBJ2-1; D is unresolved. The germline CDR1 and CDR2 sequences are SGHVS and FNYEAQ. CDR3 length: 13 amino acids. Trimming shortened V by 4 bases and J by 1 base, and 5 bases separated the two germline ends.

The chain joins TRBV6-5 to TRBJ2-1, with TRBD2 matching over 10 bases. The length of the CDR3 is 16 residues. Germline lookup yields CDR1 MNHEY and CDR2 SVGAGI. J gave up 7 bases and V 2 bases, and 8 bases lay outside the gene matches. CDR3 sequence: CASSYGLAEADNEQFF. The CDR3 bases are TGTGCCAGCAGTTACGGACTAGCGGAAGCGGATAATGAGCAGTTCTTC.

This clonotype appeared a few times. The gene calls are TRBV6-4 and TRBJ1-1; 7 nucleotides align to TRBD1. CDR1 is MRHNA, CDR2 SNTAGT, per germline. This CDR3 region has 14 residues. Germline trimming cut 4 bases from V and 4 bases from J; bases unmatched to any gene: 6. The CDR3 loop is CASSATGWGTEAFF. The CDR3 DNA reads TGTGCCAGCAGTGCGACAGGGTGGGGCACTGAAGCTTTCTTT.

This clonotype was observed a handful of times. The chain has TRBV28 and TRBJ2-1, with 7 bases matching TRBD1. CDR1 and CDR2 (germline): MDHEN, SYDVKM. The CDR3 runs to 16 residues. Germline trimming cut 5 bases from V and 8 bases from J; bases unmatched to any gene: 15. The CDR3 DNA reads TGTGCCAGCAGTGTTCGGGGACATTCAGACAGGGATGAGCAGTTCTTC. Its protein product is CASSVRGHSDRDEQFF.

V usage is TRBV4-2 and J usage is TRBJ2-1, with a weak D call TRBD2 (6 bases). The CDR3 has 16 residues. Trimming shortened V by 5 bases and J by 6 bases, and 20 bases separated the two germline ends. Per the germline V gene, CDR1 is LGHNA and CDR2 is YNFKEQ. The CDR3 coding sequence is TGTGCCAGCAGCATGATTCAAGGGGCGGAGGGCAATGAGCAGTTCTTC. Residues: CASSMIQGAEGNEQFF.

Only a few counts were recorded for this clonotype. The chain couples TRBV20-1 to TRBJ2-2; D is perhaps TRBD2 (6 bases). The germline V gene has CDR1 DFQATT and CDR2 SNEGSKA (reference sequence). This CDR3 has 15 residues. V dropped 6 bases and J dropped 4 bases, with 18 bases sitting between them. CDR3 coding DNA: TGCAGTGCGCAAGGTCTGGGTAGCGGCACCGGGGAGCTGTTTTTT. It codes for CSAQGLGSGTGELFF.

This clonotype showed up just once. The J gene is TRBJ2-7, the V gene TRBV28; TRBD1 is a possible D gene (6 bases). Trimming took off 1 base at V and 5 bases at J, with 12 bases between the two ends. The CDR3 has 14 residues. The germline V gene has CDR1 MDHEN and CDR2 SYDVKM. As DNA, the CDR3 is TGTGCCAGCAGTTTATCTGGCAGGGGAAACGAGCAGTACTTC. It yields the protein CASSLSGRGNEQYF.

In DNA form, the CDR3 reads TGTGCCAGCAGCGTAGATCCAGGGGCTTCCTACGAGCAGTACTTC. Protein sequence: CASSVDPGASYEQYF. The chain links TRBV9 to TRBJ2-7; TRBD1 is a possible D gene (6 bases). The germline V gene encodes CDR1 SGDLS and CDR2 YYNGEE. The V end lost 0 bases, the J end lost 1 base, and 11 bases lay between the germline ends. The CDR3 loop spans 15 amino acids. Combining the CDR3 with reference TRBV9 and TRBJ2-7 gives the whole variable domain DSGVTQTPKHLITATGQRVTLRCSPRSGDLSVYWYQQSLDQGLQFLIQYYNGEERAKGNILERFSAQQFPDLHSELNLSSLELGDSALYFCASSVDPGASYEQYFGPGTRLTVT.

The chain carries TRBV7-8 and TRBJ2-1; the D gene is possibly TRBD1 (5 bases). The CDR3 runs 13 residues. V shed 7 bases and J shed 4 bases, with 11 bases lying between them. Germline lookup yields CDR1 SGHVS and CDR2 FQNEAQ. CDR3: CASMGPIYNEQFF. CDR3 DNA: TGTGCCAGCATGGGGCCGATATACAATGAGCAGTTCTTC.

This clonotype appeared a single time. The rearrangement links TRBV20-1 to TRBJ2-4; 9 bases map to TRBD1. The CDR3 runs to 14 residues. With 6 bases clipped from V and 8 bases from J, the junction kept 11 bases outside the gene matches. The germline CDR1 and CDR2 sequences are DFQATT and SNEGSKA (reference sequence). CDR3 bases: TGCAGTGCCCTACGCCGGGACAGGGAATACATTCAGTACTTC. The encoded protein is CSALRRDREYIQYF.

The chain combines TRBV27 with TRBJ2-7; D assignment may be TRBD1 or TRBD2 (5 bases each). The germline V gene encodes CDR1 MNHEY and CDR2 SMNVEV (reference sequence). V gave up 3 bases and J gave up 3 bases, with 15 bases separating them. This CDR3 contains 15 residues. The CDR3 region has the DNA TGTGCCAGCAGTTTTGGGGCACACGGAGGCTACGAGCAGTACTTC. This translates into CASSFGAHGGYEQYF.

There are a few counts of this clonotype. The chain combines TRBV28 with TRBJ2-7; 9 bases agree with TRBD1. This CDR3 comprises 15 residues. Germline assignment: CDR1 MDHEN and CDR2 SYDVKM. V lost 8 bases, J lost 4 bases, and 12 bases stayed unmatched. The CDR3 sequence is CASGSSGTGQYEQYF. CDR3 nucleotides: TGTGCCAGCGGTTCGTCCGGGACAGGGCAGTACGAGCAGTACTTC.

There are a few counts of this clonotype. This chain connects TRBV20-1 to TRBJ1-6; D is ambiguous. Trimming cost V 0 bases and J 11 bases, with 17 bases left between them. The CDR3 runs to 15 residues. Germline CDR1 is DFQATT and CDR2 is SNEGSKA (reference sequence). DNA for the CDR3: TGCAGTGCTAGAGATGAATACGGCAGTTTAGCACCCCTCCACTTT. Its translation is CSARDEYGSLAPLHF.

This clonotype was detected a few times. The rearrangement uses TRBV7-2 and TRBJ1-2; D remains ambiguous. The CDR3 is made up of 14 amino acids. Germline lookup yields CDR1 SGHTA and CDR2 FQGNSA. Trimming took off 1 base at V and 7 bases at J, with 13 bases between the two ends. The CDR3 here is CASSLEAVSGGYTF. The DNA of the CDR3 is TGTGCCAGCAGCTTAGAGGCTGTGTCGGGTGGCTACACCTTC.

CDR3 nucleotides: TGTGCCAGCAGTGATTGGAGCAGGCGGGATGAAAAACTGTTTTTT. Its protein is CASSDWSRRDEKLFF. The rearrangement uses TRBV25-1 and TRBJ1-4; D unresolved. The CDR3 has 15 amino acids. Germline V gene data show CDR1 as MGHDK and CDR2 as SYGVNS. Trimming took off 3 bases at V and 6 bases at J, with 14 bases between the two ends.

This chain joins TRBV11-2 and TRBJ2-7, with no clear D. Per germline, CDR1 SGHAT and CDR2 FQNNGV. V was pared by 0 bases and J by 3 bases, with 12 bases between. This CDR3 is built from 15 residues. This CDR3 reads CASSLDARLHYEQYF. DNA for the CDR3: TGTGCCAGCAGCTTAGACGCTCGGTTGCACTACGAGCAGTACTTC.

This clonotype occurred a few times. The chain links TRBV29-1 to TRBJ2-3; 12 nucleotides align to TRBD2. Germline V gene data show CDR1 as SQVTM and CDR2 as ANQGSEA. Trimming removed 3 bases from V and 1 base from J; junction bases left unmatched: 5. The CDR3 sequence is 16 residues long. The CDR3 sequence is CSVEASGRARTDTQYF. The CDR3 bases are TGCAGCGTTGAGGCTAGCGGGAGGGCCCGCACAGATACGCAGTATTTT.

V usage is TRBV7-9 and J usage is TRBJ1-4; no clear D gene. Per the germline V gene, CDR1 is SEHNR and CDR2 is FQNEAQ (reference sequence). This CDR3 has 13 residues. V was shortened by 2 bases and J by 8 bases, with 9 bases between the two germline ends. This CDR3 is CASSLRLEEKLFF. CDR3 nucleotide sequence: TGTGCCAGCAGCTTAAGACTGGAGGAAAAACTGTTTTTT.

Only a few counts were recorded for this clonotype. The rearrangement uses TRBV28 and TRBJ2-7; D not resolved. Per germline, CDR1 MDHEN and CDR2 SYDVKM. This CDR3 has 12 residues. V dropped 5 bases and J dropped 4 bases, with 9 bases sitting between them. CDR3 DNA sequence: TGTGCCAGCAGTCATACCGCTTACGAGCAGTACTTC. Protein: CASSHTAYEQYF.